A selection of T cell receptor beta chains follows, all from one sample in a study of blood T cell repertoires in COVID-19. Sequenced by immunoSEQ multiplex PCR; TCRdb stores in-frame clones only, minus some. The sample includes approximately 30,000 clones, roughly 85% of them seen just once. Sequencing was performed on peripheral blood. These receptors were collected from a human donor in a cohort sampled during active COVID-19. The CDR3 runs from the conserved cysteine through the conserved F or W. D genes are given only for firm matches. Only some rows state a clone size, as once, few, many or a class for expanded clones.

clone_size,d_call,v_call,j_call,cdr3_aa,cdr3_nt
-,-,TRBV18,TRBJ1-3,CASSQGTNSGNTIYF,TGTGCCAGCTCACAGGGGACTAACTCTGGAAACACCATATATTTT
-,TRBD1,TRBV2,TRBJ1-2,CASSAEQGIGHGYTF,TGTGCCAGCAGCGCCGAACAGGGGATTGGTCATGGCTACACCTTC
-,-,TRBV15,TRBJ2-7,CATSRAGAVSYEQYF,TGTGCCACCAGCAGAGCTGGAGCGGTATCCTACGAGCAGTACTTC
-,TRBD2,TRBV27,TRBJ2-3,CASSLVAGYTDTQYF,TGTGCCAGCAGTCTGGTAGCGGGCTACACAGATACGCAGTATTTT
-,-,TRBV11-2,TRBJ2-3,CASSLAGGPPFTDTQYF,TGTGCCAGCAGCTTAGCAGGGGGGCCGCCATTTACAGATACGCAGTATTTT
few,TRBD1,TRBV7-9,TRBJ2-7,CASSLAPTGREQYF,TGTGCCAGCAGCTTAGCGCCGACAGGGCGAGAGCAGTACTTC
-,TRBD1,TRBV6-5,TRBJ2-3,CASSYSTGYSDTQYF,TGTGCCAGCAGTTACTCGACAGGGTATTCAGATACGCAGTATTTT
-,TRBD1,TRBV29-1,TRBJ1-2,CSVGGGMGYGYTF,TGCAGCGTTGGAGGGGGCATGGGGTATGGCTACACCTTC
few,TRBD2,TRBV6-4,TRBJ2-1,CASSPSGSLYEQFF,TGTGCCAGCAGTCCTAGCGGGAGTCTGTATGAGCAGTTCTTC
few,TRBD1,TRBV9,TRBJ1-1,CASSAKTGGAVEAFF,TGTGCCAGCAGCGCTAAGACAGGGGGGGCGGTTGAGGCTTTCTTT
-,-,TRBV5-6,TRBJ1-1,CASSPRGSGNTEAFF,TGTGCCAGCAGCCCACGGGGGAGTGGTAACACTGAAGCTTTCTTT
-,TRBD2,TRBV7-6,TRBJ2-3,CASSFLGLEVDTQYF,TGTGCCAGCAGCTTCTTGGGACTAGAAGTTGATACGCAGTATTTT
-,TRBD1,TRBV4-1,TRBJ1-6,CASSHPTGYNSPLHF,TGCGCCAGCAGCCACCCGACAGGGTATAATTCACCCCTCCACTTT
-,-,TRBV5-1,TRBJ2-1,CASSLDRTTLYNEQFF,TGCGCCAGCAGCTTGGATAGGACTACTCTCTACAATGAGCAGTTCTTC
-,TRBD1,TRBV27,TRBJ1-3,CASSPIWTGSGNTIYF,TGTGCCAGCAGTCCCATTTGGACAGGGTCCGGAAACACCATATATTTT
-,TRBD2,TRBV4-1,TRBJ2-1,CASSQEAGGTYNEQFF,TGCGCCAGCAGCCAAGAGGCGGGGGGGACCTACAATGAGCAGTTCTTC
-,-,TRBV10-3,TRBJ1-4,CAISEFPGVGEKLFF,TGTGCCATCAGTGAGTTTCCCGGGGTGGGTGAAAAACTGTTTTTT
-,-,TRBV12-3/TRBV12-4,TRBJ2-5,CASTNPPGETQYF,TGTGCCAGCACCAACCCTCCGGGAGAGACCCAGTACTTC
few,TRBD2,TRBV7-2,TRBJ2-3,CASSLVGTSVPPEDTQYF,TGTGCCAGCAGCTTAGTTGGGACTAGCGTTCCTCCGGAAGATACGCAGTATTTT
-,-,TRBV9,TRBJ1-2,CASSSGHPPYYGYTF,TGTGCCAGTTCCTCGGGACACCCGCCCTACTATGGCTACACCTTC
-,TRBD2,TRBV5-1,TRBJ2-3,CASSLADGRGTDTQYF,TGCGCCAGCAGCTTGGCAGACGGGAGGGGCACAGATACGCAGTATTTT
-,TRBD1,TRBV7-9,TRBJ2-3,CASSLGGRGSTDTQYF,TGTGCCAGCAGCCTAGGGGGCAGGGGGAGCACAGATACGCAGTATTTT
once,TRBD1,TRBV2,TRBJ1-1,CASSTTGGPNTEAFF,TGTGCCAGCAGTACGACAGGGGGGCCAAACACTGAAGCTTTCTTT
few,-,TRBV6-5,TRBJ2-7,CAILDTPLYEQYF,TGTGCCATCCTGGACACTCCGCTCTACGAGCAGTACTTC
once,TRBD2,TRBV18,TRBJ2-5,CASSSGLGDEETQYF,TGTGCCAGCTCATCCGGACTAGGGGATGAGGAGACCCAGTACTTC
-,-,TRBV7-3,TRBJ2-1,CASSSKATTYNEQFF,TGTGCCAGCAGCTCTAAAGCGACCACCTACAATGAGCAGTTCTTC
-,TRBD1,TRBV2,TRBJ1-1,CASSAGGTEAFF,TGTGCCAGCAGCGCAGGGGGCACTGAAGCTTTCTTT
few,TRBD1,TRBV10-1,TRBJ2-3,CASAWDRVTDTQYF,TGCGCCAGCGCCTGGGACAGGGTAACGGATACGCAGTATTTT
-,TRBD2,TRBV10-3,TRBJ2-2,CAISAGLAGGPNTGELFF,TGTGCCATCAGTGCTGGACTAGCGGGAGGGCCAAACACCGGGGAGCTGTTTTTT
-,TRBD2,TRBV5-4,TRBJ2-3,CASSPFLAGGPMDTQYF,TGTGCCAGCAGCCCCTTTCTGGCGGGGGGGCCAATGGATACGCAGTATTTT
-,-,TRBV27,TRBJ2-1,CASSLSPSEQFF,TGTGCCAGCAGTTTATCGCCCAGTGAGCAGTTCTTC
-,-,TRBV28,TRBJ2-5,CASSLSGAQETQYF,TGTGCCAGCAGTCTTAGCGGAGCCCAAGAGACCCAGTACTTC
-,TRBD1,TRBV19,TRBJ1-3,CARLGQVLELGNTIYF,TGTGCCAGACTGGGACAGGTTCTGGAGCTTGGAAACACCATATATTTT
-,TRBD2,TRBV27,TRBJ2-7,CASQPSGRNEQYF,TGTGCCAGCCAGCCTAGCGGGAGGAACGAGCAGTACTTC
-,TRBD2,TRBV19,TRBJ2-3,CASSIAGGPTHTDTQYF,TGTGCCAGTAGTATCGCGGGAGGCCCCACCCACACAGATACGCAGTATTTT
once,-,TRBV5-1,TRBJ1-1,CASTNQLTGNTEAFF,TGCGCCAGCACCAATCAACTGACAGGGAACACTGAAGCTTTCTTT
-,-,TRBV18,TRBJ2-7,CASSPPSGKGYEQYF,TGTGCCAGCTCACCACCATCAGGGAAGGGCTACGAGCAGTACTTC
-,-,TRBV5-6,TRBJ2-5,CASTTPPTTPETQYF,TGTGCCAGCACCACCCCCCCGACTACGCCAGAGACCCAGTACTTC
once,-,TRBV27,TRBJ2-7,CASSPRGSREQYF,TGTGCCAGCAGTCCCCGGGGTAGCCGGGAGCAGTACTTC
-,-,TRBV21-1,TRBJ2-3,CASLWTGHTDTQYF,TGTGCCAGCTTATGGACAGGCCACACAGATACGCAGTATTTT
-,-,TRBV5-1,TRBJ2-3,CASSLSSTDTQYF,TGCGCCAGCAGCTTATCTAGCACAGATACGCAGTATTTT
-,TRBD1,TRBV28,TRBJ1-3,CASSTATGEGNTIYF,TGTGCCAGCAGTACCGCGACAGGGGAAGGAAACACCATATATTTT
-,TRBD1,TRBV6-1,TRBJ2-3,CASSDYRGRTDTQYF,TGTGCCAGCAGTGATTACAGGGGGCGGACAGATACGCAGTATTTT
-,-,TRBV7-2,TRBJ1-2,CASSRRTLGGGYTF,TGTGCCAGCAGTAGAAGAACGCTCGGGGGTGGCTACACCTTC
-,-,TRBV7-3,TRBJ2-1,CASSSYPDDNEQFF,TGTGCCAGCAGCAGCTACCCCGATGACAATGAGCAGTTCTTC
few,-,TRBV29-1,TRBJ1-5,CSVRGGLKPQHF,TGCAGCGTTAGGGGGGGTCTAAAGCCCCAGCATTTT
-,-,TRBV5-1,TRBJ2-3,CASVQWGGDTDTQYF,TGCGCCAGCGTCCAATGGGGCGGGGACACAGATACGCAGTATTTT
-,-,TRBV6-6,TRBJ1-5,CASSPLGTGVSNQPQHF,TGTGCCAGCAGTCCCTTGGGTACGGGAGTGAGCAATCAGCCCCAGCATTTT
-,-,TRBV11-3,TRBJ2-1,CASSPGGGPYNEQFF,TGTGCCAGCAGCCCCGGAGGAGGCCCATACAATGAGCAGTTCTTC
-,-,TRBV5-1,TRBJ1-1,CASSFNPIRGNTEAFF,TGCGCCAGCAGCTTTAACCCAATTAGGGGGAATACTGAAGCTTTCTTT
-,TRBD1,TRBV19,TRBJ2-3,CASSDDRAGAPGTQYF,TGTGCCAGTAGTGATGACAGGGCTGGCGCCCCTGGTACGCAGTATTTT
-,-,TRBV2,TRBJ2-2,CASSVQGMTGELFF,TGTGCCAGCAGTGTCCAGGGGATGACCGGGGAGCTGTTTTTT
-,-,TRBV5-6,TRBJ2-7,CASSLGREQYF,TGTGCCAGCAGCTTGGGTCGCGAGCAGTACTTC